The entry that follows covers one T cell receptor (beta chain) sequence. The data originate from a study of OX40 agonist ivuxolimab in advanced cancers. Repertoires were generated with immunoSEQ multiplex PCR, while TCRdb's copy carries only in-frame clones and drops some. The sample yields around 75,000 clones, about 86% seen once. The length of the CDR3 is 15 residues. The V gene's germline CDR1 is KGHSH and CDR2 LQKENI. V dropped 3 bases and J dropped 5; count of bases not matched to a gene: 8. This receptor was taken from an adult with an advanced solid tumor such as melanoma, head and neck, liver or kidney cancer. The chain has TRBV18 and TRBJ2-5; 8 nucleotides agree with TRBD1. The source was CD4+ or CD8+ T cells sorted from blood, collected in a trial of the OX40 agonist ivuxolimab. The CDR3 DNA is TGTGCCAGCTCACCCCTCCAGACAGGGGCGGAGACCCAGTACTTC. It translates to CASSPLQTGAETQYF.